The sequence of this T cell receptor beta chain was determined in a study of blood T cell repertoires in COVID-19. In the study overall: The origin of the acute and convalescent COVID-19 samples was the United States, Italy and Spain.

V was pared by 3 bases and J by 4 bases, with 5 bases of the junction left unmatched. The CDR3 runs to 14 residues. Looked up from germline, CDR1 is MNHEY and CDR2 is SMNVEV (reference sequence). Assignment of participants to cohorts was predicated upon participant-reported clinical history. Profiling relied on immunoSEQ multiplex PCR, and the TCRdb table lists in-frame clones only, not all of them. The sample contains around 300,000 clones, 88% of which appear only once. The chain joins TRBV27 to TRBJ2-7, with TRBD2 matching 8 bases. The TCR comes from a man aged 30-40 years who had recovered from COVID-19. The specimen was PBMCs or T cells enriched from blood (not recorded which). The chain's CDR3 is CASSFRGGRYEQYF. The DNA for the CDR3 is TGTGCCAGCAGTTTCCGGGGGGGCCGGTACGAGCAGTACTTC.